This T cell receptor (beta chain) emerged from a study of CD4 T cells in relation to SARS-CoV-2 and coronaviruses (dated by TCRdb to the early 2020s). About the full investigation: In the ViraFEST assay, PBMCs were cultured with antigen for about eleven days, after which TCR beta CDR3s were sequenced to identify clonal expansions specific to the antigen. Using patient-derived lymphoblastoid cell lines, the shared crossreactive spike epitopes were mapped to their HLA restriction. A different TCR-beta assay, based on Illumina, was used to sequence expansion assays from other donors in the study. The Adaptive Biotechnologies TCR-sequencing kit was used to sequence samples from a few pre-COVID donors and the naive versus memory experiments, while other data came from Illumina-based sequencing. An HIV-1 Nef peptide pool or a culture without peptide was used as the negative reference condition. The study assessed, at the TCR clonotype level, memory CD4+ T cell crossreactivity between SARS-CoV-2 and common cold coronavirus spike proteins.

Libraries came from the immunoSEQ multiplex PCR assay. Processing in the source paper ran as follows. During preprocessing, nonproductive sequences were discarded, as were any CDR3s that did not begin with C, did not end with F or W, or were shorter than 7 amino acids. The MANAFEST web app was used to call antigen-specific clonotypes on the basis of expansion compared with the reference and with other culture wells. To be counted as positive, a clone had to show significant expansion compared with the reference culture, at an FDR below 0.05, in 2 of 3 replicate wells. For a clone to be considered positive, significant expansion relative to all other tandem wells and an odds ratio above 5 were also required. Pairwise Levenshtein distance, computed with the stringdist R package after three terminal residues were trimmed from each end, was used as the measure of CDR3 homology. Not all clones reach the TCRdb copy of this immuneACCESS table, which keeps in-frame sequences only. Checked studies attribute under half of the gap to unresolved V genes and leave the rest unexplained. The V and J calls and clone size are taken from that table; D and trimming were inferred from the DNA. A total of tens of thousands of clones appear in this sample, about 78% of them only once. The top ten clonotypes cover roughly an eighth of the sample.

CD4+ T cells from unexposed donors were collected before the COVID-19 pandemic (2011-2018). Following 10 days of culture, the EasySep CD4+ T cell isolation kit was used to isolate CD4+ T cells. Unexposed donor CD4+ T cells were tested for reactivity to SARS-CoV-2 S and N and four common cold coronavirus spike pools, as cell number allowed. Each well received millions of PBMCs, cultured in IMDM supplemented with approximately 5% human AB serum and roughly 10 IU/ml IL-2. Half of the culture medium was replaced with fresh IL-2-containing medium on days 3 and 7. In general, every peptide culture condition was set up in three replicate wells. Leukapheresis product for the unexposed donors was bought commercially. Ficoll-Paque PLUS gradient centrifugation was used to isolate PBMCs from leukapheresis product or whole blood. PBMCs were either used fresh in the expansion assay or cryopreserved at -140 degrees C. The QIAamp Micro DNA Kit was used to extract genomic DNA from the CD4+ T cells.

What the study reported, not specific to this receptor: Crossreactivity analysis was centred on spike protein, so crossreactivity against other viral proteins was not assessed. The study was limited by small numbers of patients and tested TCRs. About 65% of donors had memory CD4+ clonotypes that crossrecognized SARS-CoV-2 and at least one common cold coronavirus spike. Crossreactive clones showed significantly weaker SARS-CoV-2-driven expansion than monoreactive clones, consistent with antigenic imprinting. Pre-pandemic and post-infection samples were not both contributed by any donor, so tracing of the source of pre-existing responses was limited.

About this clone itself: No cognate antigen has been identified for it. No much larger clonotype is one base removed from it; base qualities were not supplied.

As encoded in the germline V gene, CDR1 is SQVTM while CDR2 is ANQGSEA. Trimming takes 3 bases off V and 5 bases off J; junction bases not matched to a gene: 7. From its cysteine to its phenylalanine, the CDR3 spans 15 amino acids. Solely the CDR3 DNA is kept, with 45 bases framed from the first base. The sequence is built from TRBV29-1 and TRBJ2-5; TRBD2 agrees with 12 junctional bases. This clonotype was obtained from a human donor in good health. Material for sequencing was CD4+ T cells from PBMCs, cultured in vitro. The DNA sequence is TGCAGCGTTGATGTAACTAGCGGGAGGAGGGAGACCCAGTACTTC. It codes for CSVDVTSGRRETQYF. Outside the CDR3, residues come from the reference TRBV29-1 and TRBJ2-5 proteins, so the full variable domain is: SAVISQKPSRDICQRGTSLTIQCQVDSQVTMMFWYRQQPGQSLTLIATANQGSEATYESGFVIDKFPISRPNLTFSTLTVSNMSPEDSSIYLCSVDVTSGRRETQYFGPGTRLLVL.